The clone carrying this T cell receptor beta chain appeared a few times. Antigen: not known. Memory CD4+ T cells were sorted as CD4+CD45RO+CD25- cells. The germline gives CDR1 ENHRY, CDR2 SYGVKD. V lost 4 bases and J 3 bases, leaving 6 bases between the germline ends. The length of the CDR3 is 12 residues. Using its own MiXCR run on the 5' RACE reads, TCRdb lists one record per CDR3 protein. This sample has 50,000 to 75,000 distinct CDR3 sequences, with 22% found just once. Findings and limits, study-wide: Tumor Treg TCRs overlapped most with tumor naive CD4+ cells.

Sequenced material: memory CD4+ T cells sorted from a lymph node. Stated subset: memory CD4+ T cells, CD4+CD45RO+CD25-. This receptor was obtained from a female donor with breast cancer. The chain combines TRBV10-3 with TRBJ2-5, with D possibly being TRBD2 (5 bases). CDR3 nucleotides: TGTGCCATCAGTGGGCGGGAAGAGACCCAGTACTTC. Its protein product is CAISGREETQYF.